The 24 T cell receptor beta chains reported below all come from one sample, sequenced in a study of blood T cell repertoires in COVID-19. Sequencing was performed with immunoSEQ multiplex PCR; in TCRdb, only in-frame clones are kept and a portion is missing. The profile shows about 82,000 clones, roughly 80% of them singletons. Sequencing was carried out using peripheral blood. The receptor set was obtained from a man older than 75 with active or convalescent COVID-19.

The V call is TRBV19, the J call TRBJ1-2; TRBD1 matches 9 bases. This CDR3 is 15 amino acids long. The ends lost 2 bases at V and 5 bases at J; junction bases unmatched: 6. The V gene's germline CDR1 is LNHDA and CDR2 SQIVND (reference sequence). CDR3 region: CASSISTGGDYGYTF. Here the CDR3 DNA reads TGTGCCAGTAGTATATCGACAGGGGGGGATTATGGCTACACCTTC.

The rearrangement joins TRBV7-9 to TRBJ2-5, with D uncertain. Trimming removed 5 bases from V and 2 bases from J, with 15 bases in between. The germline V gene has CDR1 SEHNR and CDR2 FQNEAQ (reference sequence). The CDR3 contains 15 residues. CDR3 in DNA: TGTGCCAGCAGCCCCCGCCCGGCACTACAAGAGACCCAGTACTTC. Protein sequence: CASSPRPALQETQYF. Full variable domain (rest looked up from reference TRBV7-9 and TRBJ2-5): DTGVSQNPRHKITKRGQNVTFRCDPISEHNRLYWYRQTLGQGPEFLTYFQNEAQLEKSRLLSDRFSAERPKGSFSTLEIQRTEQGDSAMYLCASSPRPALQETQYFGPGTRLLVL.

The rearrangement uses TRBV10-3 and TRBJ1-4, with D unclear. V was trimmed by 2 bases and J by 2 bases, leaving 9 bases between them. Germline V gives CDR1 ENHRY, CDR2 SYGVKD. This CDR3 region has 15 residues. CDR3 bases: TGTGCCATCAGTGAGAGGGAGCCTACTAATGAAAAACTGTTTTTT. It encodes CAISEREPTNEKLFF.

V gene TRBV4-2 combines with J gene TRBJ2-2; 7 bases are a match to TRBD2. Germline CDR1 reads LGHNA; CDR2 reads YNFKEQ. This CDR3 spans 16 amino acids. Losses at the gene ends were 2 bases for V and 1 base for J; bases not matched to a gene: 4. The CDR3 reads CASSQSRGGNTGELFF. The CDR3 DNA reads TGTGCCAGCAGCCAAAGTCGCGGGGGGAACACCGGGGAGCTGTTTTTT.

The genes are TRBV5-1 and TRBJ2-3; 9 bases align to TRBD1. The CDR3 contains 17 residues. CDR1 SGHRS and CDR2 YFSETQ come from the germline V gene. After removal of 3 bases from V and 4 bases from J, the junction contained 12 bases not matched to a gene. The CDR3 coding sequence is TGCGCCAGCAGCTCCTTCGCCTCGACAGGGGGTGCAGATACGCAGTATTTT. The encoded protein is CASSSFASTGGADTQYF.

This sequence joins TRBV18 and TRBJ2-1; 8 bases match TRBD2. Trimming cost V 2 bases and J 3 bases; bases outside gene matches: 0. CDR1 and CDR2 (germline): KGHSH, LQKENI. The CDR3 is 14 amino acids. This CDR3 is CASSPGTSYNEQFF. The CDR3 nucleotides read TGTGCCAGCTCACCAGGGACTAGCTACAATGAGCAGTTCTTC.

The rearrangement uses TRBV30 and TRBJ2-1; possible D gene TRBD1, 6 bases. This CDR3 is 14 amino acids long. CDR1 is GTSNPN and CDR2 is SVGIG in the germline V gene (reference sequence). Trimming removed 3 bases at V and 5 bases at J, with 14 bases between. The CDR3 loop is CAWRDSLLDNEQFF. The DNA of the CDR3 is TGTGCCTGGAGGGACAGCCTCCTAGACAATGAGCAGTTCTTC.

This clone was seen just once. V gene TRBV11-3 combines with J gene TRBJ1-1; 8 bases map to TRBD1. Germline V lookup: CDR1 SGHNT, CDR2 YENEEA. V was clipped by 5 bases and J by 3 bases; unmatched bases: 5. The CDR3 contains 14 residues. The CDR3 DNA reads TGTGCCAGCAGCCCCGGACAGGGTTACACTGAAGCTTTCTTT. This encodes CASSPGQGYTEAFF. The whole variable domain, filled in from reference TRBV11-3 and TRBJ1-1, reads EAGVVQSPRYKIIEKKQPVAFWCNPISGHNTLYWYLQNLGQGPELLIRYENEEAVDDSQLPKDRFSAERLKGVDSTLKIQPAELGDSAVYLCASSPGQGYTEAFFGQGTRLTVV.

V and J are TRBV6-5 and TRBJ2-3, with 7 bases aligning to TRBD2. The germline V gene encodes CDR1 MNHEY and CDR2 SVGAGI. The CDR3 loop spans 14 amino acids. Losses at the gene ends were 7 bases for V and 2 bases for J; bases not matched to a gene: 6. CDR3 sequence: CASTAGTITDTQYF. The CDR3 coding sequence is TGTGCCAGCACTGCGGGGACTATCACAGATACGCAGTATTTT.

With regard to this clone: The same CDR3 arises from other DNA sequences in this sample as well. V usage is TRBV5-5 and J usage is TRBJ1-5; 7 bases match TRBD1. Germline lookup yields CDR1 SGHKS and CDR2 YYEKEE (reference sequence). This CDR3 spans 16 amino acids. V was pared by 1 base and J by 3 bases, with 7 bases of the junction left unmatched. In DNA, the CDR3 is TGTGCCAGCAGCTTGAGAGGGGGCGAGTCCAATCAGCCCCAGCATTTT. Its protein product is CASSLRGGESNQPQHF. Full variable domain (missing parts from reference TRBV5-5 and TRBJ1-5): DAGVTQSPTHLIKTRGQQVTLRCSPISGHKSVSWYQQVLGQGPQFIFQYYEKEERGRGNFPDRFSARQFPNYSSELNVNALLLGDSALYLCASSLRGGESNQPQHFGDGTRLSIL.

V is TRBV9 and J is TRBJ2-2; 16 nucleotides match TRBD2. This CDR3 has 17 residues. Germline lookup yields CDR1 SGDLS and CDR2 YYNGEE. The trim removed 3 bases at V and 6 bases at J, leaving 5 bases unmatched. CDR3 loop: CASSAPGLAGGAGELFF. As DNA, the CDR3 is TGTGCCAGCAGCGCCCCGGGACTAGCGGGGGGGGCCGGGGAGCTGTTTTTT.

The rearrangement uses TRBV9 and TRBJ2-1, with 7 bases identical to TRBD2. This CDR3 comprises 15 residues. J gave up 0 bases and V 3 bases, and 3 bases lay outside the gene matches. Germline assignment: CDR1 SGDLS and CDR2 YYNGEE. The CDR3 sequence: CASSERGSSYNEQFF. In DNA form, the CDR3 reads TGTGCCAGCAGCGAGCGGGGTAGCTCCTACAATGAGCAGTTCTTC. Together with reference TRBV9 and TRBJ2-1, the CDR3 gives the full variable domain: DSGVTQTPKHLITATGQRVTLRCSPRSGDLSVYWYQQSLDQGLQFLIQYYNGEERAKGNILERFSAQQFPDLHSELNLSSLELGDSALYFCASSERGSSYNEQFFGPGTRLTVL.

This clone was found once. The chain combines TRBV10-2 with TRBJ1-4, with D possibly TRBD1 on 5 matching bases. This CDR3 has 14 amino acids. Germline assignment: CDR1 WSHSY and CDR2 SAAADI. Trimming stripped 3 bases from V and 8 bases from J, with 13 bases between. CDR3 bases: TGCGCCAGCAGTGATAGGCAGGGAGGAGAAAAACTGTTTTTT. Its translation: CASSDRQGGEKLFF.

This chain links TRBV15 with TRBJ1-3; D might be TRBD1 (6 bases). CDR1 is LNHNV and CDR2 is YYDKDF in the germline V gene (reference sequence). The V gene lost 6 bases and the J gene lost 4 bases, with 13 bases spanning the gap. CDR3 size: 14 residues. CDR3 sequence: CATSRTGIGNTIYF. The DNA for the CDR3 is TGTGCCACCAGTAGAACAGGGATAGGAAACACCATATATTTT.

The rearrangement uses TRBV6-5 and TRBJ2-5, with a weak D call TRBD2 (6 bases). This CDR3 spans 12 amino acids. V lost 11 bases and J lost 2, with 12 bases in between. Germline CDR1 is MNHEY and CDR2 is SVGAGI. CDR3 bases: TGTGCCGCCCGCGGGAATCAAGAGACCCAGTACTTC. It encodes CAARGNQETQYF.

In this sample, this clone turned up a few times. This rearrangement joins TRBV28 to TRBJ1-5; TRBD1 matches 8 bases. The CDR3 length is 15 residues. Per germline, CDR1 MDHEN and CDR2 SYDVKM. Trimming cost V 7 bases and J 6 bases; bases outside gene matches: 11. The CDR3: CASKTGGIKTQPQHF. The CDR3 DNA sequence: TGTGCCAGCAAAACAGGGGGAATAAAGACTCAGCCCCAGCATTTT.

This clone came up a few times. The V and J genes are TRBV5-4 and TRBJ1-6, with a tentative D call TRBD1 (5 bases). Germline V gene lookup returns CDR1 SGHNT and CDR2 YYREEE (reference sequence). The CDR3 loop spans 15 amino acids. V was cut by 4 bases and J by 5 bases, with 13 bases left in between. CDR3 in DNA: TGTGCCAGCAGCCCGCGACAGAACAATAATTCACCCCTCCACTTT. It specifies CASSPRQNNNSPLHF.

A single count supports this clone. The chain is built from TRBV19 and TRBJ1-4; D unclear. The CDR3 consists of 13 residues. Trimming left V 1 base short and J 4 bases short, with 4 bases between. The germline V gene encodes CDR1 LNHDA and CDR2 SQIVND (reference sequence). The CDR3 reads CASSIADNEKLFF. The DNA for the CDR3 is TGTGCCAGTAGTATAGCAGATAATGAAAAACTGTTTTTT.

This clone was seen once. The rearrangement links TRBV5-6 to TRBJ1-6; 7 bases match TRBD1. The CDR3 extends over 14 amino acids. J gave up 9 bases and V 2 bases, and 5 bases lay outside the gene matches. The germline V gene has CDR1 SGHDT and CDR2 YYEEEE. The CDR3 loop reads CASSFQGERSPLHF. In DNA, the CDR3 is TGTGCCAGCAGCTTCCAGGGGGAACGTTCACCCCTCCACTTT.

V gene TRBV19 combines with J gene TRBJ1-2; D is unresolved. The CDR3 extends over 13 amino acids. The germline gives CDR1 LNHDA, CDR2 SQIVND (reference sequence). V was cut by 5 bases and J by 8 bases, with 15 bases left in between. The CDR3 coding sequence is TGTGCCAGTAGTTCTGAGAGGAGACGCGGCTACACCTTC. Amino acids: CASSSERRRGYTF.

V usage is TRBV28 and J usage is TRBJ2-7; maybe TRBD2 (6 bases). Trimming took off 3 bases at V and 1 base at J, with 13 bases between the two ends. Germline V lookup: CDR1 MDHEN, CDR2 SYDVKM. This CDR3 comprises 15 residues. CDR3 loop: CASSLSGGGSYEQYV. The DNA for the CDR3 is TGTGCCAGCAGTTTGTCGGGTGGAGGGTCCTACGAGCAGTACGTC.

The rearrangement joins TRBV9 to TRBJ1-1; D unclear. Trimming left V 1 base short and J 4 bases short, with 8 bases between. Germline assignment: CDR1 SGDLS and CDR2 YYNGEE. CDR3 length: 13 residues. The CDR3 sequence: CASSVRGLTEAFF. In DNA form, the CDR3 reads TGTGCCAGCAGCGTACGTGGGCTCACTGAAGCTTTCTTT.

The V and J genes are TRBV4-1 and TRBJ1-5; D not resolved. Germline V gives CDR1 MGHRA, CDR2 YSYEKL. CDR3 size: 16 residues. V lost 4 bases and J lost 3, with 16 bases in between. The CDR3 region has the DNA TGCGCCAGCAGCCTGCTTCTGGCGGGGAACAATCAGCCCCAGCATTTT. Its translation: CASSLLLAGNNQPQHF.

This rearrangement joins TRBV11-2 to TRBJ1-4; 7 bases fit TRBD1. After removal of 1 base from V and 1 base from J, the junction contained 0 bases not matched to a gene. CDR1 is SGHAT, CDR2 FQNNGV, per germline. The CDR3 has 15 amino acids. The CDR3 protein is CASSLGQGTNEKLFF. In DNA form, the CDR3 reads TGTGCCAGCAGCTTAGGACAGGGAACTAATGAAAAACTGTTTTTT.